Listed below are T cell receptor beta chains from one sample, sequenced in a study of T cells in Graves' hyperthyroidism and ophthalmopathy. TCRdb re-analysed the multiplex PCR reads in MiXCR, keeping a single row per CDR3 protein. The sample records approximately 740,000 distinct CDR3 sequences, roughly 15% being singletons. Specimen: blood. The receptors were sampled from a woman between 18 and 29 years old with Graves' hyperthyroidism. Both conserved end residues are part of each CDR3. Fields, in order: V gene, CDR3 length, J gene, CDR3 protein.

TRBV11-2	16	TRBJ2-5	CASSLRSSGSMETQYF
TRBV11-2	17	TRBJ2-1	CASSLDPSGSSYNEQFF
TRBV6-2/TRBV6-3	13	TRBJ1-5	CATRWDSNQPQHF
TRBV20-1	13	TRBJ2-7	CSASGRPRYEQYF
TRBV6-1	16	TRBJ2-7	CASSSAWTNRGGEQYF
TRBV5-5	15	TRBJ1-1	CASSLEAVMNTEAFF
TRBV29-1	11	TRBJ2-7	CSVDVGYEQYF
TRBV6-1	12	TRBJ2-7	CASAADGYEQYF
TRBV18	13	TRBJ1-1	CASSPGAGSEAFF
TRBV7-6	15	TRBJ2-1	CASSLEREGFNEQFF
TRBV6-1	13	TRBJ1-2	CASRKGAGDGYTF
TRBV7-9	16	TRBJ2-1	CASSSGTGAGSDEQFF
TRBV7-2	15	TRBJ2-1	CASSDRTRNYNEQFF
TRBV19	14	TRBJ1-1	CASSSWDRGTEAFF
TRBV20-1	15	TRBJ2-1	CSARDFSSEYNEQFF
TRBV29-1	13	TRBJ2-3	CSVDLGDTDTQYF
TRBV30	14	TRBJ1-1	CAWSSPRWGTEAFF
TRBV27	14	TRBJ2-2	CASSYVTGDGELFF
TRBV4-1	16	TRBJ2-1	CASSQDRIATNNEQFF
TRBV27	15	TRBJ1-2	CASSYKPTGYYGYTF
TRBV18	14	TRBJ1-1	CASSPGGLETEAFF
TRBV4-3	14	TRBJ2-7	CASSQAGLADQQYF
TRBV11-2	16	TRBJ1-4	CASRRTGRGTNEKLFF
TRBV19	11	TRBJ1-1	CASNGAVEAFF
TRBV28	21	TRBJ2-3	CASSLSLNLSRRDMDGDTQYF
TRBV14	19	TRBJ2-1	CASSLQDWWARGQAIEQFF
TRBV6-1	15	TRBJ2-4	CASRQVRGSKNIQYF
TRBV20-1	15	TRBJ1-2	CSARAMTGENYGYTF
TRBV5-6	15	TRBJ1-1	CASSLFGRGTTEAFF
TRBV19	15	TRBJ2-1	CASTPDRSSYNEQFF
TRBV9	17	TRBJ2-5	CASSVGLAGGLQETQYF
TRBV9	12	TRBJ2-2	CASGRATGELFF
TRBV6-2/TRBV6-3	13	TRBJ1-2	CASRARGNYGYTF
TRBV12-3/TRBV12-4	16	TRBJ2-3	CASSPQTTSGLFTQYF
TRBV18	16	TRBJ1-1	CASSPRTERRSAEAFF
TRBV20-1	13	TRBJ1-2	CSAEPGAPYGYTF
TRBV2	13	TRBJ1-2	CASSDSPPGRYTF
TRBV10-3	14	TRBJ1-2	CAIRLGQGNYGYTF
TRBV29-1	12	TRBJ1-1	CSVEELSTEAFF
TRBV3-1	17	TRBJ2-7	CASSQVYEASAAYEQYF
TRBV7-2	16	TRBJ2-7	CASSRFTVSAFYEQYF
TRBV10-3	15	TRBJ1-2	CAIRFGQWLHYGYTF
TRBV3-1	14	TRBJ1-4	CASSQDWLGEKLFF
TRBV24-1	13	TRBJ2-5	CASAGTAEETQYF
TRBV28	12	TRBJ1-5	CASSTLGEPQHF
TRBV6-1	15	TRBJ1-2	CASRPRIQGEDGYTF
TRBV30	13	TRBJ2-7	CAWSEDGLGEQYF
TRBV27	14	TRBJ1-2	CASSFLGTGEGYTF
TRBV6-1	14	TRBJ1-2	CASKRQGAEAGYTF
TRBV3-1	14	TRBJ1-2	CASSQETGSYGYTF
TRBV19	14	TRBJ2-3	CASSMQTHTDTQYF
TRBV7-2	19	TRBJ2-2	CASSLAWRQGVSYTGELFF
TRBV6-1	11	TRBJ2-4	CASSEMDIQYF